The 12 T cell receptor beta chains presented below share a single source sample, sequenced in a study of T cells after yellow fever vaccination. TCRdb re-called the 5' RACE reads with MiXCR, one entry per CDR3 protein. The sample comprises under 200,000 distinct CDR3 sequences, roughly 9.6% of which are singletons, and roughly a third rests with the top ten. Material: CD8+ T cells sorted from PBMCs, obtained 15 days after the yellow fever booster vaccination. The receptors come from a man aged 18 to 30 who received the YFV17D yellow fever vaccine.

This clonotype was observed a handful of times. The rearrangement joins TRBV11-2 to TRBJ2-2; 7 bases fit TRBD1. This CDR3 spans 15 amino acids. Germline CDR1 SGHAT, CDR2 FQNNGV. Unmatched junction bases numbered 4, after V lost 6 bases and J lost 0 bases. As DNA, the CDR3 is TGTGCCAGCAGTATTGGGACAGCGAACACCGGGGAGCTGTTTTTT. It yields the protein CASSIGTANTGELFF. Supplemented by reference TRBV11-2 and TRBJ2-2, the full variable domain reads EAGVAQSPRYKIIEKRQSVAFWCNPISGHATLYWYQQILGQGPKLLIQFQNNGVVDDSQLPKDRFSAERLKGVDSTLKIQPAKLEDSAVYLCASSIGTANTGELFFGEGSRLTVL.

This chain connects TRBV4-1 to TRBJ1-2; D is uncertain. Germline loops: CDR1 MGHRA, CDR2 YSYEKL. V was trimmed by 3 bases and J by 0 bases, leaving 14 bases between them. The CDR3 length is 16 residues. This CDR3 reads CASSQVPAGSNYGYTF. CDR3 DNA: TGCGCCAGCAGCCAGGTCCCAGCAGGTTCTAACTATGGCTACACCTTC.

The V call is TRBV5-1, the J call TRBJ2-7; D unresolved. V lost 4 bases to trimming and J lost 0 bases, with 14 bases between them. This CDR3 contains 15 residues. Germline CDR1 SGHRS, CDR2 YFSETQ. The CDR3 loop is CASSATRNSSYEQYV. The CDR3 coding sequence is TGCGCCAGCAGCGCGACACGCAATTCCTCCTACGAGCAGTACGTC.

The gene calls are TRBV20-1 and TRBJ1-1, with TRBD1 matching 7 bases. Germline V lookup: CDR1 DFQATT, CDR2 SNEGSKA (reference sequence). The CDR3 extends over 11 amino acids. Germline trimming cut 8 bases from V and 5 bases from J; bases unmatched to any gene: 5. The CDR3: CSTDRETEAFF. In nucleotides, the CDR3 is TGCAGTACCGACAGGGAAACTGAAGCTTTCTTT.

This clonotype appeared a few times. V usage is TRBV7-2 and J usage is TRBJ1-1; D is ambiguous. The germline gives CDR1 SGHTA, CDR2 FQGNSA. The ends were cut back, 4 bases at V and 1 base at J, with 10 bases in the middle. The CDR3 runs to 14 residues. As DNA, the CDR3 is TGTGCCAGCAGCTCCCTTAGTTGGAACACTGAAGCTTTCTTT. It yields the protein CASSSLSWNTEAFF.

This chain uses TRBV20-1 with TRBJ2-1; D is possibly TRBD1 (6 bases). Germline values: CDR1 DFQATT, CDR2 SNEGSKA (reference sequence). The CDR3 runs to 14 residues. With 3 bases removed from V and 3 bases from J, the gap between germline ends came to 12 bases. In nucleotides, the CDR3 is TGCAGTGCTAGCGATCCGACAGGCTACAATGAGCAGTTCTTC. Translation gives CSASDPTGYNEQFF.

This clonotype was counted only a few times. The CDR3 DNA is TGTGCCAGCAGTTACGTCGGGGGGAGCGGAGAGACCCAGTACTTC. This codes for CASSYVGGSGETQYF. This chain uses TRBV6-5 with TRBJ2-5; 7 nucleotides match TRBD2. The germline V gene encodes CDR1 MNHEY and CDR2 SVGAGI. V trimming: 2 bases; J trimming: 4 bases; junction bases outside the gene matches: 7. This CDR3 region has 15 residues.

This clonotype was seen a handful of times. This chain joins TRBV2 and TRBJ1-2; maybe TRBD1 (5 bases). Germline values: CDR1 SNHLY, CDR2 FYNNEI. This CDR3 spans 11 amino acids. V lost 8 bases and J lost 6, with 10 bases in between. CDR3 region: CASPGIDGYTF. CDR3 DNA sequence: TGTGCCAGCCCAGGGATCGATGGCTACACCTTC. The full variable domain, rest sourced from reference TRBV2 and TRBJ1-2, is EPEVTQTPSHQVTQMGQEVILRCVPISNHLYFYWYRQILGQKVEFLVSFYNNEISEKSEIFDDQFSVERPDGSNFTLKIRSTKLEDSAMYFCASPGIDGYTFGSGTRLTVV.

This rearrangement joins TRBV6-6 to TRBJ1-2; perhaps TRBD1 as D (6 bases). This CDR3 has 14 residues. Deletions cut 0 bases from V and 7 bases from J, with 12 bases between. CDR1 and CDR2 (germline): MNHNY, SVGAGI (reference sequence). CDR3 sequence reads: CASSYSRGAGGYTF. As DNA, the CDR3 is TGTGCCAGCAGTTACTCAAGGGGGGCGGGTGGCTACACCTTC.

The chain uses TRBV30 and TRBJ2-1, with D tentatively TRBD2 (5 bases). Germline V CDR1 and CDR2: GTSNPN, SVGIG (reference sequence). The V gene lost 5 bases and the J gene lost 0 bases, with 11 bases spanning the gap. This CDR3 region has 14 residues. The DNA of the CDR3 is TGTGCCTGGGAGGCCGGGGTCTCCTACAATGAGCAGTTCTTC. Translation gives CAWEAGVSYNEQFF. Drawing the rest from reference TRBV30 and TRBJ2-1, the complete variable domain is SQTIHQWPATLVQPVGSPLSLECTVEGTSNPNLYWYRQAAGRGLQLLFYSVGIGQISSEVPQNLSASRPQDRQFILSSKKLLLSDSGFYLCAWEAGVSYNEQFFGPGTRLTVL.

This clonotype was counted between two and nine times. V gene TRBV5-1 combines with J gene TRBJ2-7; no reliable D call. The V end lost 2 bases, the J end lost 5 bases, and 17 bases lay between the germline ends. The CDR3 contains 15 residues. Germline V gene sequence: CDR1 SGHRS, CDR2 YFSETQ. CDR3 residues: CASSLYTRAWDEQYF. The CDR3 DNA follows: TGCGCCAGCAGCTTATACACCCGGGCCTGGGACGAGCAGTACTTC.

In this sample, this clonotype turned up a few times. Written as DNA, the CDR3 is TGCAGTGCGCCAGGGTTTGAGAACACTGAAGCTTTCTTT. Amino acids: CSAPGFENTEAFF. This rearrangement joins TRBV20-1 to TRBJ1-1; the D gene is possibly TRBD1 (5 bases). Germline CDR1 DFQATT, CDR2 SNEGSKA (reference sequence). This CDR3 has 13 amino acids. With 6 bases removed from V and 1 base from J, the gap between germline ends came to 12 bases.